These T cell receptor beta chains were read from a single sample in a study of OX40 agonist ivuxolimab in advanced cancers. Using immunoSEQ multiplex PCR, the repertoire was profiled, and TCRdb retains in-frame clones only, with some absent. The data contain about 14,000 clones, about four fifths of them seen just once; the ten biggest clones take up 40% to 50%. The material was CD4+ or CD8+ T cells sorted from blood, obtained in a trial of the OX40 agonist ivuxolimab. All receptors derive from an adult with an advanced solid tumor such as melanoma, head and neck, liver or kidney cancer. The CDR3 runs from the conserved cysteine through the conserved F or W. The D gene is left open where the match is weak. Clone size, where shown, is once, few, many, or a class for clones that have expanded.

J: TRBJ1-2; size: NA; D: NA; V: TRBV4-1; DNA: TGCGCCAGCAGTCCAATACGATTTGATGGCTACACCTTC; CDR3: CASSPIRFDGYTF
J: TRBJ2-1; size: once; D: NA; V: TRBV27; DNA: TGTGCCAGCAGGGGCTCTGAGCAGTTCTTC; CDR3: CASRGSEQFF
J: TRBJ2-2; size: NA; D: TRBD1; V: TRBV7-9; DNA: TGTGCCAGCAGCTTAGGACAGGGGGACGGGGAGCTGTTTTTT; CDR3: CASSLGQGDGELFF
J: TRBJ1-2; size: NA; D: TRBD1; V: TRBV30; DNA: TGTGCCTGGAGCGTAGACAGGGGAGATGGCTACACCTTC; CDR3: CAWSVDRGDGYTF
J: TRBJ2-1; size: NA; D: TRBD2; V: TRBV6-5; DNA: TGTGCCAGCTCTATGGGGGGGGGATACAATGAGCAGTTCTTC; CDR3: CASSMGGGYNEQFF
J: TRBJ2-1; size: NA; D: TRBD1; V: TRBV4-1; DNA: TGCGCCAGCAGCCAATTGGACAGGGGTGGTCATGAGCAGTTCTTC; CDR3: CASSQLDRGGHEQFF
J: TRBJ2-7; size: NA; D: TRBD2; V: TRBV5-4; DNA: TGTGCCAGCAGCACCGGACTAGCGGGAGGGAACTCCTACGAGCAGTACTTC; CDR3: CASSTGLAGGNSYEQYF
J: TRBJ2-7; size: NA; D: NA; V: TRBV7-6; DNA: TGTGCCAGCAGCGCGGGACGGAGGTCCTCCTACGAGCAGTACTTC; CDR3: CASSAGRRSSYEQYF
J: TRBJ2-3; size: NA; D: TRBD2; V: TRBV6-5; DNA: TGTGCCAGCAGTTACGGGGGGGGGTTAGATACGCAGTATTTT; CDR3: CASSYGGGLDTQYF
J: TRBJ2-2; size: few; D: NA; V: TRBV27; DNA: TGTGCCAGCAGTTTATCGAACACCGGGGAGCTGTTTTTT; CDR3: CASSLSNTGELFF
J: TRBJ2-7; size: NA; D: TRBD2; V: TRBV7-2; DNA: TGTGCCAGCAGCTTAAGTCGCGATAGCGGGAGTATATACGAGCAGTACTTC; CDR3: CASSLSRDSGSIYEQYF
J: TRBJ2-5; size: NA; D: NA; V: TRBV28; DNA: TGTGCCAGCAGTCCCTCGGGGGCGTTGGGAGAGACCCAGTACTTC; CDR3: CASSPSGALGETQYF
J: TRBJ2-6; size: NA; D: NA; V: TRBV4-3; DNA: TGCGCCAGCAGCCAAGAAGGTACCGAGGACGGGGCCAACGTCCTGACTTTC; CDR3: CASSQEGTEDGANVLTF
J: TRBJ2-7; size: NA; D: TRBD1; V: TRBV27; DNA: TGTGCCAGCAGTTTTCACAGGGGGCGGGCAAGGAACTACGAGCAGTACTTC; CDR3: CASSFHRGRARNYEQYF
J: TRBJ2-7; size: NA; D: NA; V: TRBV28; DNA: TGTGCCAGCAGGGTCCAGGGGCAGGGGGGATTCCCGTACTTC; CDR3: CASRVQGQGGFPYF
J: TRBJ2-2; size: NA; D: NA; V: TRBV6-1; DNA: TGTGCCAGCAGTGGCCGGACGGATCCTAATGCCGGGGAGCTGTTTTTT; CDR3: CASSGRTDPNAGELFF
J: TRBJ2-2; size: NA; D: NA; V: TRBV7-6; DNA: TGTGCCAGCAGCCCCTACGAGGGTTCAGGCACCGGGGAGCTGTTTTTT; CDR3: CASSPYEGSGTGELFF
J: TRBJ1-5; size: NA; D: NA; V: TRBV6-6; DNA: TGTGCCAGCCGCGACAGCAGCAATCAGCCCCAGCATTTT; CDR3: CASRDSSNQPQHF
J: TRBJ1-2; size: NA; D: TRBD1; V: TRBV19; DNA: TGTGCCAGTAGTCCCCGCGGACAGGATGGCTACACCTTC; CDR3: CASSPRGQDGYTF
J: TRBJ2-7; size: NA; D: TRBD2; V: TRBV5-4; DNA: TGTGCCAGCAGCTTGGGAGCGGGGGACTCCTACGAGCAGTACTTC; CDR3: CASSLGAGDSYEQYF
J: TRBJ2-7; size: NA; D: TRBD2; V: TRBV4-2; DNA: TGTGCCAGCAGCCAACTAGCGGGGGGGAAATACGAGCAGTACTTC; CDR3: CASSQLAGGKYEQYF
J: TRBJ2-7; size: NA; D: NA; V: TRBV27; DNA: TGTGCCAGCGCCACAGGAACCTACGAGCAGTACTTC; CDR3: CASATGTYEQYF
J: TRBJ2-3; size: few; D: TRBD2; V: TRBV6-1; DNA: TGTGCCAGCACTAGCGGGGGGGCCACAGATACGCAGTATTTT; CDR3: CASTSGGATDTQYF
J: TRBJ2-7; size: NA; D: NA; V: TRBV7-9; DNA: TGTGCCAGCAGCCTCGGACGGAACTACGAGCAGTACTTC; CDR3: CASSLGRNYEQYF
J: TRBJ1-2; size: NA; D: NA; V: TRBV27; DNA: TGTGCCAGCAGTCCTGGGGGGTATGGCTACACCTTC; CDR3: CASSPGGYGYTF
J: TRBJ2-3; size: once; D: TRBD1; V: TRBV11-2; DNA: TGTGCCAGCAGCTCCGGACAGGCGGAAGATACGCAGTATTTT; CDR3: CASSSGQAEDTQYF
J: TRBJ2-5; size: NA; D: NA; V: TRBV6-6; DNA: TGTGCCAGCAGTTACGGAGAGACCCAGTACTTC; CDR3: CASSYGETQYF
J: TRBJ2-7; size: NA; D: NA; V: TRBV7-6; DNA: TGTGCCAGCAGCTTAGTCGCTAACTCCTACGAGCAGTACTTC; CDR3: CASSLVANSYEQYF
J: TRBJ2-6; size: NA; D: TRBD1; V: TRBV11-2; DNA: TGTGCCAGCAGCGAAGGGACAGGGGTTTACTCTGGGGCCAACGTCCTGACTTTC; CDR3: CASSEGTGVYSGANVLTF
J: TRBJ2-7; size: NA; D: NA; V: TRBV9; DNA: TGTGCCAGCAACCCCCTCGGGTACGCATCCTACGAGCAGTACTTC; CDR3: CASNPLGYASYEQYF
J: TRBJ2-7; size: NA; D: NA; V: TRBV5-8; DNA: TGTGCCAGCAGCTTGAAAGGGCCCCACTACGAGCAGTACTTC; CDR3: CASSLKGPHYEQYF
J: TRBJ2-5; size: NA; D: NA; V: TRBV5-1; DNA: TGCGCCAGCAGCAACGAAGAGACCCAGTACTTC; CDR3: CASSNEETQYF
J: TRBJ2-2; size: NA; D: TRBD2; V: TRBV5-6; DNA: TGTGCCGCGGGGGAGTCGAACACCGGGGAGCTGTTTTTT; CDR3: CAAGESNTGELFF
J: TRBJ1-2; size: few; D: NA; V: TRBV12-5; DNA: TGTGCTAGTGGTCAGCCGGGACACTCGAACTATGGCTACACCTTC; CDR3: CASGQPGHSNYGYTF
J: TRBJ1-1; size: once; D: TRBD1; V: TRBV9; DNA: TGTGCCAGCAGCGGGACAGGGGAGGGGGCTTTCTTT; CDR3: CASSGTGEGAFF
J: TRBJ1-1; size: NA; D: NA; V: TRBV27; DNA: TGTGCCAGCAGTTTACAGGATGGCTCTGAAGCTTTCTTT; CDR3: CASSLQDGSEAFF
J: TRBJ1-6; size: NA; D: NA; V: TRBV19; DNA: TGTGCCAGTAGCCCAACAGGGAATAATTCACCCCTCCACTTT; CDR3: CASSPTGNNSPLHF
J: TRBJ1-1; size: few; D: NA; V: TRBV29-1; DNA: TGCAGCGTCCTCGACAGACTGAACACTGAAGCTTTCTTT; CDR3: CSVLDRLNTEAFF
J: TRBJ2-7; size: NA; D: TRBD1; V: TRBV5-6; DNA: TGTGCCAGCAGCTTGTCTGCAGGGGGAGCCTACGAGCAGTACTTC; CDR3: CASSLSAGGAYEQYF
J: TRBJ1-4; size: NA; D: NA; V: TRBV6-5; DNA: TGTGCCAGCAGTTACACACCGGGAACCCAGGGGGAAAAACTGTTTTTT; CDR3: CASSYTPGTQGEKLFF
J: TRBJ2-7; size: NA; D: NA; V: TRBV2; DNA: TGTGCCAGCAGGGCACCGGACAGCTACGAGCAGTACTTC; CDR3: CASRAPDSYEQYF
J: TRBJ2-7; size: NA; D: NA; V: TRBV30; DNA: TGTGCCGGGACCTCGCTGCTAGGCCGGGACGAGCAGTACTTC; CDR3: CAGTSLLGRDEQYF
J: TRBJ2-7; size: NA; D: TRBD2; V: TRBV28; DNA: TGTGCCAGCAGTTTATCGGCGGGAGGGGAGTACGAGCAGTACTTC; CDR3: CASSLSAGGEYEQYF
J: TRBJ1-4; size: NA; D: NA; V: TRBV7-9; DNA: TGTGCCAGCAGCTCTTTAAGTGGGGAAAAACTGTTTTTT; CDR3: CASSSLSGEKLFF
J: TRBJ2-7; size: NA; D: TRBD1; V: TRBV7-6; DNA: TGTGCCAGCAGCCCCGGACAGGTTACTACCTACGAGCAGTACTTC; CDR3: CASSPGQVTTYEQYF
J: TRBJ2-5; size: NA; D: TRBD1; V: TRBV7-9; DNA: TGTGCCAGCAGTCCGGGACAGGGGTCCCAAGAGACCCAGTACTTC; CDR3: CASSPGQGSQETQYF
J: TRBJ2-1; size: NA; D: TRBD2; V: TRBV7-9; DNA: TGTGCCAGCAGCTTAGGTGATAGCGGGAGCGATGAGCAGTTCTTC; CDR3: CASSLGDSGSDEQFF
J: TRBJ2-7; size: few; D: NA; V: TRBV19; DNA: TGTGCCACCACACCCGGACAGGGAGGGAGGTACGAGCAGTACTTC; CDR3: CATTPGQGGRYEQYF
J: TRBJ1-2; size: NA; D: TRBD1; V: TRBV25-1; DNA: TGTGCCAGCAGTGAATTAGGGGACAGCGGTGGCTACACCTTC; CDR3: CASSELGDSGGYTF
J: TRBJ2-7; size: once; D: NA; V: TRBV9; DNA: TGTGCCAGCAGCCCCCGACAGGCTCTGGGCGAGCAGTACTTC; CDR3: CASSPRQALGEQYF
J: TRBJ2-2; size: NA; D: NA; V: TRBV10-1; DNA: TGCGCCAGCAGTGAGTCGGGGGACACCGGGGAGCTGTTTTTT; CDR3: CASSESGDTGELFF
J: TRBJ2-5; size: NA; D: NA; V: TRBV2; DNA: TGTGCCAGCAGTCCCTCAGGGGAACTGGAGACCCAGTACTTC; CDR3: CASSPSGELETQYF
J: TRBJ2-7; size: few; D: NA; V: TRBV4-1; DNA: TGCGCCAGCAGCCAAGATTGGGGCGGGGCTGCCGAGCAGTACTTC; CDR3: CASSQDWGGAAEQYF
J: TRBJ2-7; size: NA; D: TRBD2; V: TRBV15; DNA: TGTGCCACCAGCGGGAGACTAGCCAGCTCCTACGAGCAGTACTTC; CDR3: CATSGRLASSYEQYF
J: TRBJ2-1; size: once; D: NA; V: TRBV27; DNA: TGTGCCAGCAGTTTACCCCCCGTCTTC; CDR3: CASSLPPVF
J: TRBJ2-7; size: NA; D: NA; V: TRBV27; DNA: TGTGCCAGCAGTTCGGACAACTCCTACGAGCAGTACTTC; CDR3: CASSSDNSYEQYF
J: TRBJ2-7; size: NA; D: NA; V: TRBV4-1; DNA: TGCGCCAGCAGCCAAGGACCAGACCCCTACGAGCAGTACTTC; CDR3: CASSQGPDPYEQYF